The 20 T cell receptor beta chains below all came from one sample that was sequenced in a study of blood T cell repertoires in COVID-19. The method was immunoSEQ multiplex PCR; TCRdb's version includes in-frame clones alone and lacks a portion of them. The sample includes more than 110,000 clones, 90% of them seen just once. What was sequenced was peripheral blood. These receptors were collected from a woman aged 80 or older with acute or convalescent COVID-19.

J is TRBJ2-7 and V is TRBV5-1, with 8 bases lining up with TRBD1. J was trimmed by 1 base and V by 4 bases; bases with no gene match: 13. The CDR3 runs 17 residues. CDR1 and CDR2 from the germline V gene are SGHRS and YFSETQ. CDR3 nucleotide sequence: TGCGCCAGCAGCCCCAGGGGGCGGGCGGGGACTTCCTACGAGCAGTACTTC. It yields the protein CASSPRGRAGTSYEQYF.

This chain links TRBV20-1 with TRBJ2-7; 8 bases map to TRBD1. CDR3 length equals 15 residues. V trimming: 3 bases; J trimming: 1 base; junction bases outside the gene matches: 8. CDR1 and CDR2 (germline): DFQATT, SNEGSKA (reference sequence). CDR3 in DNA: TGCAGTGCTAGTTCCACAGGGGGAGGTTCCTACGAGCAGTACTTC. Encoded protein: CSASSTGGGSYEQYF.

In its sample, this clone was seen a few times. The chain is built from TRBV10-3 and TRBJ2-3, with 9 bases matching TRBD2. CDR1 is ENHRY, CDR2 SYGVKD, per germline. The CDR3 extends over 16 amino acids. V shed 2 bases, J shed 3 bases, and the junction held 6 bases outside the gene matches. CDR3: CAISEGGSGGTDTQYF. CDR3 sequence (DNA): TGTGCCATCAGTGAGGGTGGTAGCGGGGGAACAGATACGCAGTATTTT.

Notes on this clone: Other nucleotide sequences in the sample specify the same CDR3. This chain uses TRBV27 with TRBJ1-2, with TRBD1 matching 10 bases. Trimming cost V 8 bases and J 5 bases; bases outside gene matches: 11. Looked up from germline, CDR1 is MNHEY and CDR2 is SMNVEV (reference sequence). This CDR3 has 15 amino acids. As DNA, the CDR3 is TGTGCCAGCTCGTACCGGGACAGGGGCCGATATGGCTACACCTTC. Translated, it gives CASSYRDRGRYGYTF.

The gene calls are TRBV27 and TRBJ1-1, with D possibly being TRBD1 (6 bases). CDR1 is MNHEY, CDR2 SMNVEV, per germline (reference sequence). This CDR3 spans 17 amino acids. V was clipped by 1 base and J by 0 bases, with 15 bases between them. CDR3 in amino acids: CASSLFRGGPLNTEAFF. The CDR3 DNA reads TGTGCCAGCAGTTTATTTAGAGGGGGACCCCTGAACACTGAAGCTTTCTTT.

The V call is TRBV19, the J call TRBJ1-5, with TRBD1 as a possible D gene (5 bases). Per the germline V gene, CDR1 is LNHDA and CDR2 is SQIVND (reference sequence). CDR3 size: 18 residues. The germline V and J ends were trimmed by 3 bases and 3 bases, with 21 bases remaining between them. The CDR3: CASSISASARQHNQPQHF. CDR3 DNA sequence: TGTGCCAGTAGTATTTCTGCCTCCGCCCGACAGCACAATCAGCCCCAGCATTTT. The full variable domain, completed using reference TRBV19 and TRBJ1-5, is DGGITQSPKYLFRKEGQNVTLSCEQNLNHDAMYWYRQDPGQGLRLIYYSQIVNDFQKGDIAEGYSVSREKKESFPLTVTSAQKNPTAFYLCASSISASARQHNQPQHFGDGTRLSIL.

V usage is TRBV5-5 and J usage is TRBJ2-5, with a possible D match to TRBD2 (5 bases). Trimming cost V 1 base and J 4 bases, with 8 bases left between them. CDR1 is SGHKS, CDR2 YYEKEE, per germline (reference sequence). This CDR3 is built from 13 residues. The CDR3 DNA sequence: TGTGCCAGCAGCTTGCTAGCAGGAGAGACCCAGTACTTC. This sequence encodes CASSLLAGETQYF. The full variable domain, completed using reference TRBV5-5 and TRBJ2-5, is DAGVTQSPTHLIKTRGQQVTLRCSPISGHKSVSWYQQVLGQGPQFIFQYYEKEERGRGNFPDRFSARQFPNYSSELNVNALLLGDSALYLCASSLLAGETQYFGPGTRLLVL.

Comment on this clone: This specimen includes other DNA sequences encoding the same CDR3. V gene TRBV5-1 combines with J gene TRBJ2-5; D is possibly TRBD2 (5 bases). V was shortened by 3 bases and J by 5 bases, with 11 bases between the two germline ends. From germline, CDR1 is SGHRS and CDR2 YFSETQ. This CDR3 region has 13 residues. Here the CDR3 DNA reads TGCGCCAGCAGCTCCCTAGCTGGGGAGACCCAGTACTTC. This translates into CASSSLAGETQYF.

The genes are TRBV19 and TRBJ1-2; 9 positions match TRBD1. V shed 6 bases and J 1 base; nucleotides not matched to a gene: 3. This CDR3 spans 14 amino acids. In germline, CDR1 is LNHDA, CDR2 SQIVND (reference sequence). The CDR3 region is CASRRTGVNYGYTF. CDR3 DNA: TGTGCCAGTAGACGGACAGGGGTTAACTATGGCTACACCTTC.

This chain connects TRBV20-1 to TRBJ1-1; no clear D gene. Germline CDR1 is DFQATT and CDR2 is SNEGSKA (reference sequence). The length of the CDR3 is 13 residues. V shed 3 bases and J shed 0 bases, with 8 bases lying between them. In DNA form, the CDR3 reads TGCAGTGCTAGTTCGGTAATGAACACTGAAGCTTTCTTT. Protein: CSASSVMNTEAFF.

The rearrangement joins TRBV2 to TRBJ1-3; weak D call: TRBD1 (5 bases). Germline V gene lookup returns CDR1 SNHLY and CDR2 FYNNEI. Trimming stripped 2 bases from V and 3 bases from J, with 11 bases between. This CDR3 comprises 15 residues. This CDR3 reads CASSEQQGYGNTIYF. The CDR3 region has the DNA TGTGCCAGCAGTGAACAGCAGGGTTATGGAAACACCATATATTTT.

This clone appeared a single time. The rearrangement uses TRBV2 and TRBJ1-2; 8 positions match TRBD1. Germline CDR1 SNHLY, CDR2 FYNNEI. The CDR3 is 15 amino acids. The ends lost 3 bases at V and 2 bases at J; junction bases unmatched: 5. The CDR3 coding sequence is TGTGCCAGCAGTGATCTTAGACAGGGGAACTATGGCTACACCTTC. This sequence encodes CASSDLRQGNYGYTF.

The gene calls are TRBV7-9 and TRBJ2-1; 9 positions match TRBD1. V lost 5 bases to trimming and J lost 1 base; unmatched junction nucleotides: 15. Per germline, CDR1 SEHNR and CDR2 FQNEAQ (reference sequence). This CDR3 has 19 residues. CDR3 region: CASSPSPGQGRGSYNEQFF. The CDR3 DNA reads as TGTGCCAGCAGCCCATCTCCGGGACAGGGAAGAGGGTCCTACAATGAGCAGTTCTTC.

The CDR3 sequence is CASSYNSAGQETQYF. Written as DNA, the CDR3 is TGTGCCAGCAGTTACAATTCGGCGGGGCAAGAGACCCAGTACTTC. The gene calls are TRBV6-5 and TRBJ2-5, with D perhaps TRBD2 (6 bases). Germline-derived CDR1 and CDR2 are MNHEY and SVGAGI. V lost 2 bases and J 2 bases, leaving 12 bases between the germline ends. The CDR3 runs 15 residues.

This chain connects TRBV5-1 to TRBJ1-2; a possible D gene is TRBD1 (6 bases). The CDR3 covers 14 residues. Trimming stripped 4 bases from V and 4 bases from J, with 14 bases between. Germline-derived CDR1 and CDR2 are SGHRS and YFSETQ. The CDR3 DNA sequence: TGCGCCAGCAGCCGGGACACCGGTTCCTATGGCTACACCTTC. This translates into CASSRDTGSYGYTF.

DNA for the CDR3: TGTGCCAGCAGCTTGGGTGAGAATCAGCCCCAGCATTTT. Translation gives CASSLGENQPQHF. The gene calls are TRBV5-4 and TRBJ1-5; D not resolved. Deletions cut 0 bases from V and 4 bases from J, with 5 bases between. The germline V gene has CDR1 SGHNT and CDR2 YYREEE (reference sequence). This CDR3 spans 13 amino acids.

The rearrangement joins TRBV2 to TRBJ1-5; D might be TRBD1 (5 bases). CDR1 and CDR2 (germline): SNHLY, FYNNEI. The ends were cut back, 1 base at V and 5 bases at J, with 12 bases in the middle. The CDR3 totals 15 residues. The CDR3: CASSEESGWDQPQHF. CDR3 sequence (DNA): TGTGCCAGCAGTGAAGAGTCAGGGTGGGATCAGCCCCAGCATTTT.

CDR3 loop: CASRTSPGQVNYGYTF. CDR3 coding DNA: TGTGCCAGTAGAACCTCCCCGGGACAGGTTAACTATGGCTACACCTTC. The chain is built from TRBV19 and TRBJ1-2, with 8 positions matching TRBD1. V trimming: 6 bases; J trimming: 1 base; junction bases outside the gene matches: 10. This CDR3 has 16 amino acids. Germline loops: CDR1 LNHDA, CDR2 SQIVND (reference sequence).

The chain employs TRBV7-8 and TRBJ1-1, with D perhaps TRBD1 (5 bases). The CDR3 loop spans 15 amino acids. Deletions cut 5 bases from V and 11 bases from J, with 24 bases between. Germline V CDR1 and CDR2: SGHVS, FQNEAQ. CDR3: CASSPERRGSEGAFF. DNA for the CDR3: TGTGCCAGCAGCCCGGAACGGAGGGGATCGGAAGGGGCTTTCTTT.

The V and J genes are TRBV4-3 and TRBJ1-1; possibly TRBD1 for D (5 bases). CDR1 LGHNA and CDR2 YSLEER come from the germline V gene. This CDR3 spans 16 amino acids. Trimming cost V 1 base and J 3 bases, with 15 bases left between them. CDR3 amino acids: CASSQGRHRQDTEAFF. CDR3 nucleotide sequence: TGCGCCAGCAGCCAAGGCCGGCACAGGCAAGACACTGAAGCTTTCTTT.